The sequence of this T cell receptor (beta chain) was determined in a study of graft-versus-host responses after intestinal transplantation. Across the whole study: Tacrolimus and steroids were given for around 3 years to all recipients after anti-thymocyte globulin induction. General observations from the study: The recipient marrow held GvH clones, and some of them showed up first in ileum or blood.

Using immunoSEQ multiplex PCR, the repertoire was profiled, and TCRdb retains in-frame clones only, with some absent. The data hold about 120,000 clones, with around 95% observed a single time. Details on this clone: What it binds is unknown.

J gave up 6 bases and V 5 bases, and 15 bases lay outside the gene matches. The CDR3 totals 16 residues. CDR1 and CDR2 (germline): MDHEN, SYDVKM. The sequence was collected from a human donor who received an intestinal transplant. The rearrangement joins TRBV28 to TRBJ2-7; 8 bases are shared with TRBD2. The sample in question was unstimulated CD8+ T cells sorted from spleen or lymph node cells, obtained before intestinal transplant. The CDR3 DNA is TGTGCCAGCAGTCCCGGGCCAATAGGGACTAGGCGCGAGCAGTACTTC. Protein sequence: CASSPGPIGTRREQYF.